Listed below are T cell receptor beta chains from one sample, sequenced in a study of blood T cell repertoires in COVID-19. Profiling relied on immunoSEQ multiplex PCR, and the TCRdb table lists in-frame clones only, not all of them. The sample records some 120,000 clones, around 81% being singletons. The sample consisted of peripheral blood. Receptors were obtained from a human donor in a cohort sampled during active COVID-19. The conserved cysteine and the conserved F or W are not part of the CDR3 here. The size entry is marked missing in some rows and otherwise reads once, few, many or a size class.

TRBV11-2,-,ASSLITGGSANEKLF
TRBV11-2,-,ASSSRDSEKLF
TRBV29-1,few,SVRPSGGENTEAF
TRBV3-1/TRBV3-2,few,ASSPRRQTYNEQF
TRBV2,few,ASSEEQGRHIQY
TRBV21-1,few,ASRGGGTYEQY
TRBV6-5,-,ASSYRVRGTDTQY
TRBV20-1,-,SASTGTNTEAF
TRBV7-2,-,ASSLVGTSGIETQY
TRBV6-5,-,AGSGKENTEAF
TRBV6-2/TRBV6-3,-,ASSRTGRHTDTQY
TRBV30,-,AWSVPAGTGELF
TRBV3-1/TRBV3-2,-,ASSQSGTGNNYGYT
TRBV5-1,few,ASSWTGISYNEQF
TRBV11-2,-,ASSLSVGGLSGNTIY
TRBV6-5,-,ASRQTFQGDQPQH
TRBV6-6,-,ASSYNAGGLDTQY
TRBV9,-,ASSGDEGYEQY
TRBV19,-,ASSLQGGRGTYNEQF
TRBV6-2/TRBV6-3,-,ASSYNSNQPQH
TRBV2,-,ASIEDRGTVGGDTQY
TRBV18,-,ASSPGNPSQPQH
TRBV6-5,-,ASSRNRDSNEKLF
TRBV7-9,-,ASSFGQTLNTEAF
TRBV11-2,-,ASSLQRSRGAF
TRBV11-2,few,ASSLRGRDSGNTIY
TRBV28,-,ASRDLGGADYEQY
TRBV2,-,ASRWDSLQNTQY
TRBV6-1,-,ASSESQGRPQDRAITGAF
TRBV5-4,-,ASSPQGNDNEQY
TRBV6-6,once,ASSNGNTEAF
TRBV27,-,ASSLLLGSSYEQY
TRBV6-5,-,ASSLLQDSYGYT
TRBV30,-,AWSHRGNQPQH
TRBV18,-,ASSPLDRDTEAF
TRBV27,-,ASSRQGTYEQY
TRBV7-9,-,ASRPTGEANSPLH
TRBV23-1,-,ASSQPTGDEQY
TRBV5-1,-,ASSLARGATSTDTQY
TRBV19,-,ASSAPQGRMAF
TRBV28,-,ASSAPQGGIRQPQH
TRBV3-1/TRBV3-2,few,ASSQAGRLGYEQY
TRBV2,-,ASGDYEQY
TRBV27,once,ASRVTGGEKLF
TRBV5-1,-,ASSPRGGLYEQY
TRBV7-8,-,ASRRANQETQY
TRBV7-9,-,ASSLGQPNSGNTIY
TRBV28,once,ASSLTQGAAYNEQF
TRBV27,-,ASSLYRGQTGGYT
TRBV24-1,-,ATSDSKSPGDEQF
TRBV2,once,ASSAAGARTDTQY
TRBV11-2,once,ASSLVSGGAVEQY
TRBV28,-,ASSFGRYEQY
TRBV6-4,-,ASSDPGLAGGPSSYNEQF
TRBV28,-,ASSPPGVGASGNTIY